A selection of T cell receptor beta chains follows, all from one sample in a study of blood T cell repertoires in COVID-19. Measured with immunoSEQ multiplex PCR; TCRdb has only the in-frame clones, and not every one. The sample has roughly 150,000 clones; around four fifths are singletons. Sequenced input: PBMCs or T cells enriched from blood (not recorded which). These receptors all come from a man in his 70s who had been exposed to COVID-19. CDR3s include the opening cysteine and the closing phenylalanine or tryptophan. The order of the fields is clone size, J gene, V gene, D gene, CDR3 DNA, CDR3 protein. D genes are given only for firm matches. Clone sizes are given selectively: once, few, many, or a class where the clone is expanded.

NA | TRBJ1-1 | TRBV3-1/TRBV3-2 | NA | TGTGCCAGCAGCCCGACAGGGAACACTGAAGCTTTCTTT | CASSPTGNTEAFF
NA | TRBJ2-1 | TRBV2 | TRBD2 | TGTGCCAGCAGTGAATTCGGGGGGGCCTACAATGAGCAGTTCTTC | CASSEFGGAYNEQFF
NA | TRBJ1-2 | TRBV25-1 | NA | TGTGCCAGCAGTACTGGAGGCAGGCCCTCTTCGGAAGGCTACACCTTC | CASSTGGRPSSEGYTF
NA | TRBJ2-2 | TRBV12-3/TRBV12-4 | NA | TGTGCCAGCCGGACAATGGTCGGGGAGCTGTTTTTT | CASRTMVGELFF
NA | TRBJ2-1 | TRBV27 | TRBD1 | TGTGCCAGCAGTCCCCGGGACAGGGGTCGTGAGCAGTTCTTC | CASSPRDRGREQFF
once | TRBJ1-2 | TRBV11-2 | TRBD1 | TGTGCCAGCAGCTTAGGGACAGGGGGTTATGGCTACACCTTC | CASSLGTGGYGYTF
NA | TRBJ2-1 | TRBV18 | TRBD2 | TGTGCCAGCTCACCACCTGGGACTAGCGGGCGCTCCTACAATGAGCAGTTCTTC | CASSPPGTSGRSYNEQFF
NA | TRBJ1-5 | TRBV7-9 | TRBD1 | TGTGCCAGCAGCTCCACCGGGACAGTTAGCAATCAGCCCCAGCATTTT | CASSSTGTVSNQPQHF
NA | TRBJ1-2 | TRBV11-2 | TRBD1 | TGTGCCAGCAGCCAAATAGGGGACAGGGCGGCCTATGGCTACACCTTC | CASSQIGDRAAYGYTF
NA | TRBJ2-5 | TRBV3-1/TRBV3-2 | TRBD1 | TGTGCCAGCAGGAGAGGACAGGGACAAGAGACCCAGTACTTC | CASRRGQGQETQYF
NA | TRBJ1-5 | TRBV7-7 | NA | TGTGCCAGCAGCTTGGACACTAATCAGCCCCAGCATTTT | CASSLDTNQPQHF
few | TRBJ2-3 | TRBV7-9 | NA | TGTGCCAGCAGCTTAGTACAGGGAGGCACAGATACGCAGTATTTT | CASSLVQGGTDTQYF
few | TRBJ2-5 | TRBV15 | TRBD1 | TGTGCCACCAGCACCCAGACAGGGGGCCAGGAGACCCAGTACTTC | CATSTQTGGQETQYF
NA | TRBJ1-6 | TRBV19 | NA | TGTGCCAGTAGTATGTGGGACAACCGATTTTTCCCGAGCTCCTATAATTCACCCCTCCACTTT | CASSMWDNRFFPSSYNSPLHF
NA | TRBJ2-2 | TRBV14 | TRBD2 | TGTGCCAGCAGCTATTCTGCGGGGGCCGGGGAGCTGTTTTTT | CASSYSAGAGELFF
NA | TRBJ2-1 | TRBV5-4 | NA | TGTGCCAGCACTGTGGGACTAGGGGGCACTTCCTACAATGAGCAGTTCTTC | CASTVGLGGTSYNEQFF
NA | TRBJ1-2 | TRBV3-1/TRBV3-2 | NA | TGTGCCAGCAGCCCTTACGACATCGCGGGTTATGGCTACACCTTC | CASSPYDIAGYGYTF
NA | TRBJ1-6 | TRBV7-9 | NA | TGTGCCAGCAGCTTAAGCGGGGTGCCACCCCTCCACTTT | CASSLSGVPPLHF
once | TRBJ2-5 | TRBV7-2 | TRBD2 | TGTGCCAGCAGCTTAGGACGGACTAGCGGGAGTTTCCAGTACTTC | CASSLGRTSGSFQYF
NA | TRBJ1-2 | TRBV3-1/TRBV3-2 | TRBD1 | TGTGCCAGCAGCCTGGGACAGGGAGACTATGGCTACACCTTC | CASSLGQGDYGYTF
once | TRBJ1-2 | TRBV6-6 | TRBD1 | TGTGCCAGCAGCGAGGGACAGTATGGCTACACCTTC | CASSEGQYGYTF
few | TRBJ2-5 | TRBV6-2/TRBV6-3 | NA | TGTGCCAGCAGTTACAGGGAGGAGACCCAGTACTTC | CASSYREETQYF
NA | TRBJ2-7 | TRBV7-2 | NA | TGTGCCAGCAGCCGTCCTACCTACGAGCAGTACTTC | CASSRPTYEQYF
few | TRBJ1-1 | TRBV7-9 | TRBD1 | TGTGCCAGCAGCTTACAGGGGGCGCAGGGACCTGAAGCTTTCTTT | CASSLQGAQGPEAFF
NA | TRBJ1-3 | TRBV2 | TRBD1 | TGTGCCGGCTCAATACAGGGGGTCTCCGGAAACACCATATATTTT | CAGSIQGVSGNTIYF
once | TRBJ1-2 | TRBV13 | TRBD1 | TGTGCCAGCAGCCTGGGACAGGGGTATGGCTACACCTTC | CASSLGQGYGYTF
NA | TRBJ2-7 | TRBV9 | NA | TGTGCCAGCAGCAGACTAGTCCGCGAGCAGTACTTC | CASSRLVREQYF
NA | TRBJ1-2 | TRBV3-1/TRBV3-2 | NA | TGTGCCAGCAGCCAAGATGACAGGTCGTCTGGCTACACCTTC | CASSQDDRSSGYTF
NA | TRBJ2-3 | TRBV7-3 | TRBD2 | TGTGCCAGCAGCTCCGCGAGCGGGGCCGTCTCTACGCAGTATTTT | CASSSASGAVSTQYF
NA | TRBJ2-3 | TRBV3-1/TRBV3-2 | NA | TGTGCCAGCAGCCGATCCGGGGATACGCAGTATTTT | CASSRSGDTQYF
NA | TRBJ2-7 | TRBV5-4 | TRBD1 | TGTGCCAGCAGACCCGGGACAGGGATCGGGAGCTCCTACGAGCAGTACTTC | CASRPGTGIGSSYEQYF
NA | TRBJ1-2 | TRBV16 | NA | TGTGCCAGCAGCCTGTCGGGACCTCAGGGGGGCTACACCTTC | CASSLSGPQGGYTF
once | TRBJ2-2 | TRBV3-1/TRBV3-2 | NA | TGTGCCAGCAGCCGACACCAAGACGGGAGCGGGGAGCTGTTTTTT | CASSRHQDGSGELFF
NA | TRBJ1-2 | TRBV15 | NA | TGTGCCACCAGCAGAGATCGGGGGGGTTCCCTCTATGGCTACACCTTC | CATSRDRGGSLYGYTF
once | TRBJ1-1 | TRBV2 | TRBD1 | TGTGCCAGCAGTCTTTCGGACAGGGGGGACACTGAAGCTTTCTTT | CASSLSDRGDTEAFF
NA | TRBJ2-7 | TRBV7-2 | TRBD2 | TGTGCCAGCAGCTTACCTGGACTAGCTAACCACGAGCAGTACTTC | CASSLPGLANHEQYF
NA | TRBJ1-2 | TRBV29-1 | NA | TGCAGCGTTGAGCGGGGACTCTATGGCTACACCTTC | CSVERGLYGYTF
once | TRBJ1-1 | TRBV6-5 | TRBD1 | TGTGCCAGCAGTTTATTTCAGGGGGCTATTGAAGCTTTCTTT | CASSLFQGAIEAFF
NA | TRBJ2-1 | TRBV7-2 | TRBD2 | TGTGCCAGCAGCCTAGTGGGGAGGGGCTCCTACAATGAGCAGTTCTTC | CASSLVGRGSYNEQFF
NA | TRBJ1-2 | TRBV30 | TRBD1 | TGTGCCTCTGGGACAGGGTTTAGCTATGGCTACACCTTC | CASGTGFSYGYTF
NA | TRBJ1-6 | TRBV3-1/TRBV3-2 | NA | TGTGCCAGCAGCCCTCAGGTGGATTGGTCACCCCTCCACTTT | CASSPQVDWSPLHF
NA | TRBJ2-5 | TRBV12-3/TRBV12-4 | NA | TGTGCCAGCAGGTGGGCAGGGCAAGAGACCCAGTACTTC | CASRWAGQETQYF
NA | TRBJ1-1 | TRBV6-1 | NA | TGTGCCAGCAGTGAAATCATGAACACTGAAGCTTTCTTT | CASSEIMNTEAFF
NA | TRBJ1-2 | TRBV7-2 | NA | TGTGCCAGCAGCTTAGACGGGGGGATCTATGGCTACACCTTC | CASSLDGGIYGYTF
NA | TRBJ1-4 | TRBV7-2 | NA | TGTGCCAGCAGCCTGGACCCGGGGGAAAAACTGTTTTTT | CASSLDPGEKLFF
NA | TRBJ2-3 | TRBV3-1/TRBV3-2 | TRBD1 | TGTGCCAGCAGCCAAATGGACAGGGCTACGCAGTATTTT | CASSQMDRATQYF
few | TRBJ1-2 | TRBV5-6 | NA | TGTGCCAGCAGTTCTACAGGGAGGGATAACTATGGCTACACCTTC | CASSSTGRDNYGYTF
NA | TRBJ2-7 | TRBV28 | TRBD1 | TGTGCCAGCAGTTTGACGCGACAGGGAGTTTGGGAGCAGTACTTC | CASSLTRQGVWEQYF
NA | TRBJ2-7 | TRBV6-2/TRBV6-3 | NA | TGTGCCAGCAGTTACTCCATCCACGAGCAGTACTTC | CASSYSIHEQYF
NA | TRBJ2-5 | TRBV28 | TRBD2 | TGTGCCAGCAGTTTTTCGGGGACTAGACAAGAGACCCAGTACTTC | CASSFSGTRQETQYF
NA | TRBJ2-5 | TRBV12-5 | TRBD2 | TGTGCTAGCGGGACTAGCGGGAGGTGGGAGACCCAGTACTTC | CASGTSGRWETQYF
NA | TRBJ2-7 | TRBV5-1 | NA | TGCGCCAGCAGCTTCGCACTAGCCCCTGGTGAGCAGTACTTC | CASSFALAPGEQYF
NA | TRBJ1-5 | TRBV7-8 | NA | TGTGCCAGCAGCCCCGGACAGCCCGCCTTGGGCAATCAGCCCCAGCATTTT | CASSPGQPALGNQPQHF
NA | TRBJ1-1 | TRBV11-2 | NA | TGTGCCAGCAGTCTTATCCCCCAGAGGGAGCGAGCTTTCTTT | CASSLIPQRERAFF
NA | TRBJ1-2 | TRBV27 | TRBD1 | TGTGCCAGCAGTTCAATCATTGACAGGGATGGAGGCTACACCTTC | CASSSIIDRDGGYTF
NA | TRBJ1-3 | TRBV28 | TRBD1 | TGTGCCAGCAGTTCAGGGGGCGCTGCTGGAAACACCATATATTTT | CASSSGGAAGNTIYF
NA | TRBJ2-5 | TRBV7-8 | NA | TGTGCCAGCAGCTTAGCGGGGGACAAGACCCAGTACTTC | CASSLAGDKTQYF
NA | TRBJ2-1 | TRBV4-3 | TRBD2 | TGCGCCAGCAGCCGCCTAGCGGGGGAGCTCAATGAGCAGTTCTTC | CASSRLAGELNEQFF
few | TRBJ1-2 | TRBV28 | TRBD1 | TGTGCCAGCAGGAGACAGGGGGTGGGAGGCTACACCTTC | CASRRQGVGGYTF